A selection of T cell receptor beta chains follows, all from one sample in a study of blood T cells in healthy people across ages. One entry per CDR3 protein results from TCRdb running MiXCR on the 5' RACE reads. The table has approximately 800,000 distinct CDR3 sequences, approximately 67% seen once. Sequencing was done on a sample of blood. The receptors originated from a man aged 25-45 years in good health. CDR3s include the opening cysteine and the closing phenylalanine or tryptophan. A D gene is named only where the DNA matches it firmly. Expanded clones get a size class; other rows say once, few or many, or leave the size out.

J gene: TRBJ2-5
V gene: TRBV4-2
clone size: NA
D gene: TRBD2
CDR3 protein: CASSQDYWAGGPETQYF
CDR3 DNA: TGTGCCAGCAGCCAGGACTATTGGGCGGGGGGGCCAGAGACCCAGTACTTC

J gene: TRBJ2-1
V gene: TRBV5-4
clone size: few
D gene: TRBD1
CDR3 protein: CASSFYRGDEQFF
CDR3 DNA: TGTGCCAGCAGCTTTTACAGGGGCGATGAGCAGTTCTTC

J gene: TRBJ2-7
V gene: TRBV19
clone size: NA
D gene: NA
CDR3 protein: CASRQGVTNEQYF
CDR3 DNA: TGTGCCAGTAGACAGGGAGTGACGAACGAGCAGTACTTC

J gene: TRBJ2-1
V gene: TRBV9
clone size: NA
D gene: NA
CDR3 protein: CASSASGLGLGEQFF
CDR3 DNA: TGTGCCAGCAGCGCATCCGGTCTAGGGCTTGGTGAGCAGTTCTTC

J gene: TRBJ1-5
V gene: TRBV3-1
clone size: NA
D gene: TRBD1
CDR3 protein: CASSQTRGFNQPQHF
CDR3 DNA: TGTGCCAGCAGCCAGACCAGGGGGTTCAATCAGCCCCAGCATTTT

J gene: TRBJ2-2
V gene: TRBV6-5
clone size: NA
D gene: NA
CDR3 protein: CASSPVGGLNTGELFF
CDR3 DNA: TGTGCCAGCAGCCCCGTAGGGGGTCTGAACACCGGGGAGCTGTTTTTT

J gene: TRBJ2-7
V gene: TRBV20-1
clone size: NA
D gene: TRBD1
CDR3 protein: CSARDGTGSGEQYF
CDR3 DNA: TGCAGTGCTAGGGATGGGACAGGGTCGGGAGAGCAGTACTTC

J gene: TRBJ2-7
V gene: TRBV24-1
clone size: NA
D gene: TRBD1
CDR3 protein: CATSPGTGYEQYF
CDR3 DNA: TGTGCCACCAGCCCCGGGACAGGATACGAGCAGTACTTC

J gene: TRBJ2-4
V gene: TRBV20-1
clone size: NA
D gene: NA
CDR3 protein: CSARASLNIQYF
CDR3 DNA: TGCAGTGCTAGGGCCTCCCTGAACATTCAGTACTTC

J gene: TRBJ1-1
V gene: TRBV7-3
clone size: NA
D gene: NA
CDR3 protein: CASSLIGRNTEAFF
CDR3 DNA: TGTGCCAGCAGCTTAATAGGGAGGAACACTGAAGCTTTCTTT

J gene: TRBJ1-1
V gene: TRBV15
clone size: NA
D gene: TRBD1
CDR3 protein: CATSRHRGRGEAFF
CDR3 DNA: TGTGCCACCAGCAGACACAGGGGCCGGGGTGAAGCTTTCTTT

J gene: TRBJ1-6
V gene: TRBV2
clone size: NA
D gene: NA
CDR3 protein: CASSEPPTPLHF
CDR3 DNA: TGTGCCAGCAGTGAGCCCCCTACGCCCCTCCACTTT

J gene: TRBJ2-3
V gene: TRBV7-2
clone size: NA
D gene: NA
CDR3 protein: CASSLRRVTDTQYF
CDR3 DNA: TGTGCCAGCAGCTTACGCAGGGTTACAGATACGCAGTATTTT

J gene: TRBJ2-1
V gene: TRBV7-2
clone size: NA
D gene: NA
CDR3 protein: CASSYGRREQFF
CDR3 DNA: TGTGCCAGCAGTTATGGACGACGTGAGCAGTTCTTC

J gene: TRBJ2-7
V gene: TRBV28
clone size: NA
D gene: TRBD2
CDR3 protein: CASRTGGGLSYEQYF
CDR3 DNA: TGTGCCAGCAGAACCGGGGGGGGCCTCAGCTACGAGCAGTACTTC

J gene: TRBJ2-7
V gene: TRBV12-3/TRBV12-4
clone size: NA
D gene: TRBD1
CDR3 protein: CASSRPQGDSSYEQYF
CDR3 DNA: TGTGCCAGCAGTCGACCCCAGGGGGATAGTTCCTACGAGCAGTACTTC

J gene: TRBJ1-2
V gene: TRBV14
clone size: NA
D gene: NA
CDR3 protein: CASSQVRTAHSYTF
CDR3 DNA: TGTGCCAGCAGCCAAGTTAGGACAGCTCATAGCTACACCTTC

J gene: TRBJ2-3
V gene: TRBV27
clone size: NA
D gene: NA
CDR3 protein: CASSRSPVGSTDTQYF
CDR3 DNA: TGTGCCAGCAGTCGGTCCCCAGTGGGTAGCACAGATACGCAGTATTTT

J gene: TRBJ1-1
V gene: TRBV6-6
clone size: few
D gene: NA
CDR3 protein: CASSYPSGMDTEAFF
CDR3 DNA: TGTGCCAGCAGTTACCCTTCAGGGATGGACACTGAAGCTTTCTTT

J gene: TRBJ2-1
V gene: TRBV9
clone size: NA
D gene: TRBD2
CDR3 protein: CASSTRAGGSYNEQFF
CDR3 DNA: TGTGCCAGCAGCACCCGAGCGGGGGGGTCCTACAATGAGCAGTTCTTC

J gene: TRBJ2-6
V gene: TRBV9
clone size: NA
D gene: NA
CDR3 protein: CASSVAGFPGANVLTF
CDR3 DNA: TGTGCCAGCAGCGTAGCGGGATTTCCTGGGGCCAACGTCCTGACTTTC

J gene: TRBJ2-3
V gene: TRBV12-3/TRBV12-4
clone size: few
D gene: TRBD1
CDR3 protein: CASSLVDWTGHLIPDTQYF
CDR3 DNA: TGTGCCAGCAGTTTAGTTGATTGGACAGGCCATTTGATCCCAGATACGCAGTATTTT

J gene: TRBJ2-3
V gene: TRBV6-6
clone size: NA
D gene: NA
CDR3 protein: CASSYVRETDTQYF
CDR3 DNA: TGTGCCAGCAGTTACGTGAGGGAAACAGATACGCAGTATTTT

J gene: TRBJ2-1
V gene: TRBV29-1
clone size: NA
D gene: NA
CDR3 protein: CSVESSGGRNEQFF
CDR3 DNA: TGCAGCGTTGAATCGAGCGGCGGTAGGAATGAGCAGTTCTTC

J gene: TRBJ2-6
V gene: TRBV6-2/TRBV6-3
clone size: NA
D gene: NA
CDR3 protein: CASSLEDRAGANVLTF
CDR3 DNA: TGTGCCAGCAGTTTGGAAGACCGAGCTGGGGCCAACGTCCTGACTTTC

J gene: TRBJ2-4
V gene: TRBV7-9
clone size: NA
D gene: NA
CDR3 protein: CASSFPGRKNIQYF
CDR3 DNA: TGTGCCAGCAGCTTCCCGGGCCGCAAAAACATTCAGTACTTC

J gene: TRBJ1-1
V gene: TRBV7-2
clone size: NA
D gene: NA
CDR3 protein: CASSLLGAAPEAFF
CDR3 DNA: TGTGCCAGCAGCTTATTGGGCGCGGCGCCTGAAGCTTTCTTT

J gene: TRBJ2-1
V gene: TRBV29-1
clone size: NA
D gene: NA
CDR3 protein: CSVDDRTDNEQFF
CDR3 DNA: TGCAGCGTCGACGACCGGACGGACAATGAGCAGTTCTTC

J gene: TRBJ2-4
V gene: TRBV7-2
clone size: NA
D gene: NA
CDR3 protein: CASSPRTAALGYF
CDR3 DNA: TGTGCCAGCAGCCCCCGGACAGCTGCCTTGGGGTACTTC

J gene: TRBJ1-2
V gene: TRBV20-1
clone size: NA
D gene: TRBD1
CDR3 protein: CSAETGGAGYGYTF
CDR3 DNA: TGCAGTGCAGAAACAGGGGGCGCAGGGTATGGCTACACCTTC

J gene: TRBJ2-7
V gene: TRBV6-2/TRBV6-3
clone size: NA
D gene: NA
CDR3 protein: CASSGAGRTYEQYF
CDR3 DNA: TGTGCCAGCAGTGGGGCAGGGCGAACCTACGAGCAGTACTTC

J gene: TRBJ2-3
V gene: TRBV27
clone size: NA
D gene: NA
CDR3 protein: CASSLQLGTQYF
CDR3 DNA: TGTGCCAGCAGTTTACAGCTCGGGACGCAGTATTTT

J gene: TRBJ2-4
V gene: TRBV7-2
clone size: NA
D gene: TRBD2
CDR3 protein: CASSPWGTSGGSAKNIQYF
CDR3 DNA: TGTGCCAGCAGTCCTTGGGGGACTAGCGGGGGATCAGCCAAAAACATTCAGTACTTC

J gene: TRBJ2-7
V gene: TRBV20-1
clone size: NA
D gene: NA
CDR3 protein: CSAERGSSYEQYF
CDR3 DNA: TGCAGTGCCGAACGAGGGAGCTCCTACGAGCAGTACTTC

J gene: TRBJ2-7
V gene: TRBV5-6
clone size: few
D gene: TRBD2
CDR3 protein: CASSLLGEGFHEQYF
CDR3 DNA: TGTGCCAGCAGCTTGTTAGGGGAGGGATTCCACGAGCAGTACTTC

J gene: TRBJ1-6
V gene: TRBV7-3
clone size: NA
D gene: NA
CDR3 protein: CASSVGVHDSPLHF
CDR3 DNA: TGTGCCAGCAGCGTAGGGGTTCATGACTCACCCCTCCACTTT

J gene: TRBJ2-1
V gene: TRBV4-2
clone size: few
D gene: TRBD2
CDR3 protein: CASSQVLAAYYEQFF
CDR3 DNA: TGTGCCAGCAGCCAAGTCCTAGCGGCGTACTATGAGCAGTTCTTC

J gene: TRBJ2-7
V gene: TRBV12-3/TRBV12-4
clone size: many
D gene: NA
CDR3 protein: CASSLGSGYEQYF
CDR3 DNA: TGTGCCAGCAGTTTAGGCTCTGGCTACGAGCAGTACTTC

J gene: TRBJ2-2
V gene: TRBV6-1
clone size: NA
D gene: TRBD1
CDR3 protein: CASSDRGQGDHGELFF
CDR3 DNA: TGTGCCAGCAGTGATAGGGGACAGGGGGATCACGGGGAGCTGTTTTTT

J gene: TRBJ2-7
V gene: TRBV20-1
clone size: NA
D gene: NA
CDR3 protein: CSARDKLGSYEQYF
CDR3 DNA: TGCAGTGCTAGAGATAAGCTCGGCTCCTACGAGCAGTACTTC

J gene: TRBJ2-7
V gene: TRBV7-9
clone size: NA
D gene: NA
CDR3 protein: CASGTPSYEQYF
CDR3 DNA: TGTGCCTCCGGGACACCCTCCTACGAGCAGTACTTC

J gene: TRBJ2-3
V gene: TRBV24-1
clone size: NA
D gene: TRBD1
CDR3 protein: CATSDWTGKEVGTQYF
CDR3 DNA: TGTGCCACCAGTGACTGGACAGGGAAGGAGGTCGGTACGCAGTATTTT

J gene: TRBJ2-1
V gene: TRBV5-6
clone size: NA
D gene: NA
CDR3 protein: CASSLTAYSYNEQFF
CDR3 DNA: TGTGCCAGCAGCTTGACAGCCTACTCCTACAATGAGCAGTTCTTC

J gene: TRBJ2-1
V gene: TRBV3-1
clone size: NA
D gene: NA
CDR3 protein: CASSARGPSYNEQFF
CDR3 DNA: TGTGCCAGCAGCGCTCGGGGGCCCTCCTACAATGAGCAGTTCTTC

J gene: TRBJ2-1
V gene: TRBV6-1
clone size: NA
D gene: NA
CDR3 protein: CASSEAPVDEQFF
CDR3 DNA: TGTGCCAGCAGTGAAGCGCCCGTCGATGAGCAGTTCTTC

J gene: TRBJ2-1
V gene: TRBV7-2
clone size: NA
D gene: NA
CDR3 protein: CASSPRPGSYNEQFF
CDR3 DNA: TGTGCCAGCAGCCCCCGCCCGGGCTCCTACAATGAGCAGTTCTTC

J gene: TRBJ2-3
V gene: TRBV9
clone size: NA
D gene: TRBD2
CDR3 protein: CASNVGGGSTDTQYF
CDR3 DNA: TGTGCCAGCAACGTCGGCGGGGGTAGCACAGATACGCAGTATTTT

J gene: TRBJ2-7
V gene: TRBV20-1
clone size: NA
D gene: TRBD2
CDR3 protein: CSARGLAGTSYEQYF
CDR3 DNA: TGCAGTGCTAGGGGACTAGCGGGGACCTCCTACGAGCAGTACTTC

J gene: TRBJ2-1
V gene: TRBV4-3
clone size: NA
D gene: NA
CDR3 protein: CASSQEGVEQFF
CDR3 DNA: TGCGCCAGCAGCCAAGAGGGAGTGGAGCAGTTCTTC

J gene: TRBJ2-7
V gene: TRBV3-1
clone size: NA
D gene: NA
CDR3 protein: CASSQGYRLRDEQYF
CDR3 DNA: TGTGCCAGCAGCCAAGGGTACCGCTTGAGAGACGAGCAGTACTTC

J gene: TRBJ2-4
V gene: TRBV6-6
clone size: few
D gene: NA
CDR3 protein: CASSTGTVAKNIQYF
CDR3 DNA: TGTGCCAGCAGCACCGGGACGGTAGCCAAAAACATTCAGTACTTC

J gene: TRBJ2-1
V gene: TRBV10-3
clone size: NA
D gene: TRBD2
CDR3 protein: CATASGYNEQFF
CDR3 DNA: TGTGCCACCGCTAGCGGATACAATGAGCAGTTCTTC

J gene: TRBJ2-7
V gene: TRBV20-1
clone size: NA
D gene: TRBD1
CDR3 protein: CSADPPGGPYYEQYF
CDR3 DNA: TGCAGTGCTGATCCCCCAGGGGGCCCTTACTACGAGCAGTACTTC